This TCR beta chain was recorded in a study of cytomegalovirus exposure and HLA in healthy donors. Study overall: Earlier results showed roughly 120 million unique TCR beta sequences derived from approximately 180 million T cells. Ancestry clustering placed 70% to 90% of about 400 genotyped donors in the Caucasian-associated cluster.

Broader study findings: Specificity for CMV antigens was confirmed in vitro for a few of the CMV-associated chains.

In nominal health when sampled, donors likely had unrecorded immune exposures nonetheless. This PCR relied on a set of 60 Vbeta primers and 13 Jbeta primers. Measured with immunoSEQ multiplex PCR; TCRdb has only the in-frame clones, and not every one. The table includes roughly 220,000 clones, roughly three quarters detected once. Germline values: CDR1 KGHSH, CDR2 LQKENI. V lost 1 base and J lost 6, with 17 bases in between. The CDR3 length is 16 residues. With respect to this clone: Its antigen is not identified.

The sequencing sample was made of PBMCs. The chain links TRBV18 to TRBJ2-3; TRBD2 might be the D (6 bases). The receptor's source is a man between 50 and 59 years old in good health and CMV-seronegative. The DNA of the CDR3 is TGTGCCAGCTCACCACAGCGGGCCCTAGAGCGCGATACGCAGTATTTT. Translation: CASSPQRALERDTQYF.